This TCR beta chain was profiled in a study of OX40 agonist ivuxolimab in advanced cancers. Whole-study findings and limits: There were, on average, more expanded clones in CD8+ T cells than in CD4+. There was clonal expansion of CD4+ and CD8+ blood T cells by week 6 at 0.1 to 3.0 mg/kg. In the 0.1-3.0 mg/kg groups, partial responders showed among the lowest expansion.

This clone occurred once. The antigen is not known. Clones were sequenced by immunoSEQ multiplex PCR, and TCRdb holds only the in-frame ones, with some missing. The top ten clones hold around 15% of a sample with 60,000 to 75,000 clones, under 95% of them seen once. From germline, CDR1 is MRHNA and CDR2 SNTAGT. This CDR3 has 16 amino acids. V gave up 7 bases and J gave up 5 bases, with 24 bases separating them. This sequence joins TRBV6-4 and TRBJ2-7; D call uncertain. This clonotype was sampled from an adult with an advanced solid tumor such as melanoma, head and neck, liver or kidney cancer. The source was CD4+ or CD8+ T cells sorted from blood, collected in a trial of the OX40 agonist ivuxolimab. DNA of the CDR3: TGTGCCAGCACCCAAAGCTATGGAGCCTCCATCCACGAGCAGTACTTC. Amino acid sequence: CASTQSYGASIHEQYF.